This TCR beta chain was sequenced during a study of CD8 T cells in Susac syndrome. Whole-study results and caveats: As the study acknowledged, the number of individuals in its TCR sequencing and HLA analysis was relatively small.

On this clonotype: Its antigen is not identified.

V was shortened by 0 bases and J by 3 bases, with 6 bases between the two germline ends. The germline V gene encodes CDR1 MNHEY and CDR2 SVGAGI. The CDR3 length is 14 residues. Sequencing of TCR beta was carried out in blood CD8+ and CD4+ T cells. Negative isolation was applied to CD8+ and CD4+ T cells, and FACS enrichment was applied to TEMRA cells. Random hexamers were used to reverse transcribe about 0.5 to 1 ug of RNA. The amplification used immunoSEQ multiplex PCR on TCR beta CDR3; it spanned 54 Vbeta and 13 Jbeta. TCRdb itself ran the immunoSEQ multiplex PCR reads through MiXCR, one entry per CDR3 protein. The repertoire consists of 50,000 to 60,000 distinct CDR3 sequences, with more than 80% occurring once and the leading ten covering about 0.21%.

Material for sequencing was CD8+ T cells from PBMCs. The source of this sequence is a human donor in good health. The chain employs TRBV6-5 and TRBJ1-5; D gene uncertain. In DNA form, the CDR3 reads TGTGCCAGCAGTTACTCGGGGAACAATCAGCCCCAGCATTTT. It yields the protein CASSYSGNNQPQHF.